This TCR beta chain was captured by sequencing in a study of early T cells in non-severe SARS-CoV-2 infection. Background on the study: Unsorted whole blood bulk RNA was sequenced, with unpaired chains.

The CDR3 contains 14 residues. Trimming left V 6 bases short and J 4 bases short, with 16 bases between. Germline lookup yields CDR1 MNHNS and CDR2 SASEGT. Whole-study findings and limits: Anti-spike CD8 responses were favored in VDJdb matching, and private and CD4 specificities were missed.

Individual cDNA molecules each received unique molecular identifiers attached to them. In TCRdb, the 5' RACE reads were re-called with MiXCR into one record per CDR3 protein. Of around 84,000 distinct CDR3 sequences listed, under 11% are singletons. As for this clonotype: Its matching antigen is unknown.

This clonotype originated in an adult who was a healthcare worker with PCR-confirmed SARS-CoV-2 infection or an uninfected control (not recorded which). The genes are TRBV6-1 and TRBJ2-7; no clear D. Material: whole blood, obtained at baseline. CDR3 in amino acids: CASSVQLRMYEQYF. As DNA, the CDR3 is TGTGCCAGCAGCGTACAGCTAAGGATGTACGAGCAGTACTTC.